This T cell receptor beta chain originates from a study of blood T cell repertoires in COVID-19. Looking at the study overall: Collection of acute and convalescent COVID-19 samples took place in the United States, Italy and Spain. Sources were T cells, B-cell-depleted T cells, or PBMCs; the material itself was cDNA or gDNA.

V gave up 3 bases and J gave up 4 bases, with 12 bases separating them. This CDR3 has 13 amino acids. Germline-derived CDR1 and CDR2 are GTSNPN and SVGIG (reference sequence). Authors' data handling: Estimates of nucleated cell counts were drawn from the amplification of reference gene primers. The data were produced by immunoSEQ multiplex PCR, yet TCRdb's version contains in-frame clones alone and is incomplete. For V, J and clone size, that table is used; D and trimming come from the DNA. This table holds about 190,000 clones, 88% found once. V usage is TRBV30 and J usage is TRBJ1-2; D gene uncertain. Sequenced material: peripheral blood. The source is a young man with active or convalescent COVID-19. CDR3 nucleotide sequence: TGTGCCTGGAGCAAGTTGTCGGGCTATGGCTACACCTTC. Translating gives CAWSKLSGYGYTF.